Listed below are T cell receptor beta chains from one sample, sequenced in a study of T-cell memory formation after mild COVID-19. Each CDR3 protein is one row after TCRdb ran MiXCR on the 5' RACE reads. The data contain 100,000 to 140,000 distinct CDR3 sequences, around 14% of them singletons. The sequencing input was PBMCs or a T cell subset sorted from them (not recorded which). These receptors were obtained from a man aged 18 to 29 who had mild COVID-19 (a few samples of this study predate the infection). Cell type and time point are not known. The CDR3 runs from the conserved cysteine through the conserved F or W. D genes are given only for firm matches. Not every row has a clone size; where given, it reads once, few, many or a size class.

>few|TRBV7-2|TRBD2|TRBJ2-5
CASSLEWDPGGALETQYF
TGTGCCAGCAGCTTAGAATGGGACCCCGGGGGGGCCTTGGAGACCCAGTACTTC
>few|TRBV4-1|TRBD2|TRBJ2-7
CASSQLAGPNEQYF
TGCGCCAGCAGCCAGCTAGCGGGGCCCAACGAGCAGTACTTC
>few|TRBV12-3/TRBV12-4|TRBD2|TRBJ2-3
CASSLPNEASGAYTDTQYF
TGTGCCAGCAGTTTACCCAATGAGGCTAGCGGGGCTTACACAGATACGCAGTATTTT
>.|TRBV12-3/TRBV12-4|TRBD1|TRBJ2-6
CASSSQTGGANVLTF
TGTGCCAGCAGTTCCCAGACAGGGGGGGCCAACGTCCTGACTTTC
>few|TRBV13|TRBD1|TRBJ2-1
CASSFKTGSYNEQFF
TGTGCCAGCAGCTTTAAGACAGGGAGCTACAATGAGCAGTTCTTC
>many|TRBV4-3|.|TRBJ1-2
CASSQAAGDYGYTF
TGCGCCAGCAGCCAAGCGGCAGGGGACTATGGCTACACCTTC
>many|TRBV4-1|.|TRBJ2-5
CASSPPVLETQYF
TGCGCCAGCAGCCCCCCGGTTCTGGAGACCCAGTACTTC
>few|TRBV12-3/TRBV12-4|.|TRBJ1-1
CASRGSPEAFF
TGTGCCAGCCGGGGCAGCCCTGAAGCTTTCTTT
>once|TRBV6-5|.|TRBJ1-4
CASSYSSGLNEKLFF
TGTGCCAGCAGTTACTCGTCCGGGTTGAATGAAAAACTGTTTTTT
>.|TRBV29-1|.|TRBJ1-2
CSVDEDLYGYTF
TGCAGCGTTGATGAAGACCTCTATGGCTACACCTTC
>few|TRBV7-2|TRBD1|TRBJ1-5
CATSMRQGDQPQHF
TGTGCCACCTCGATGAGACAGGGCGATCAGCCCCAGCATTTT
>many|TRBV7-9|.|TRBJ1-6
CASSLGSYNSPLHF
TGTGCCAGCAGCTTGGGCTCCTATAATTCACCCCTCCACTTT
>few|TRBV4-3|TRBD1|TRBJ1-1
CASSLLGGGVYTEAFF
TGCGCCAGCAGCCTTCTAGGGGGCGGGGTCTACACTGAAGCTTTCTTT